The 16 T cell receptor beta chains below all came from one sample that was sequenced in a study of T cells in pancreatic ductal adenocarcinoma (dated by TCRdb to about 2017). Libraries were prepared through the immunoSEQ multiplex PCR assay. Sourced from immuneACCESS, this table was stored by TCRdb with only in-frame sequences that have V and J called. A share of the clones is absent; for the studies checked, an unresolved V gene accounts for under half, and the remainder has no known explanation. This sample is represented by roughly 100,000 clones; nearly 95% of them were singletons. The ten most abundant clones make up roughly 3.1% of the sample. Pancreatic ductal adenocarcinoma patients who had undergone surgery without neoadjuvant therapy were selected. What was sequenced was PBMCs. The receptors stem from a human donor with pancreatic ductal adenocarcinoma.

CDR3 DNA: TGTGCCAGCACTAGTACAGATACGCAGTATTTT. This sequence encodes CASTSTDTQYF. The chain has TRBV7-2 and TRBJ2-3; D is undetermined. The CDR3 spans 11 residues. Trimming took 7 bases from V and 3 from J, leaving 5 bases between them. The V gene's germline CDR1 is SGHTA and CDR2 FQGNSA.

This rearrangement joins TRBV5-4 to TRBJ1-5; 7 bases line up with TRBD1. The V gene end was trimmed by 2 bases and the J gene end by 6 bases; junction bases not matched to a gene: 2. Germline CDR1 is SGHNT and CDR2 is YYREEE (reference sequence). This CDR3 is 13 amino acids long. This CDR3 reads CASSFQGVQPQHF. The CDR3 nucleotides are TGTGCCAGCAGCTTTCAGGGGGTTCAGCCCCAGCATTTT.

The rearrangement uses TRBV4-1 and TRBJ1-5; D unclear. This CDR3 is built from 15 residues. Germline V gene data show CDR1 as MGHRA and CDR2 as YSYEKL. The germline V and J ends were trimmed by 1 base and 0 bases, with 7 bases remaining between them. CDR3 sequence: CASSQVQPSNQPQHF. The CDR3 DNA reads as TGCGCCAGCAGCCAAGTACAACCTAGCAATCAGCCCCAGCATTTT.

This clone was recorded only once. The gene calls are TRBV10-3 and TRBJ1-4; tentatively, D is TRBD1 (5 bases). This CDR3 spans 13 amino acids. From germline, CDR1 is ENHRY and CDR2 SYGVKD. V was pared by 10 bases and J by 3 bases, with 12 bases between. The DNA for the CDR3 is TGTGCCACCCGACAGACCCCTAATGAAAAACTGTTTTTT. Its translation: CATRQTPNEKLFF.

This clone came up many times. This sequence joins TRBV30 and TRBJ1-2, with a tentative D call TRBD1 (5 bases). Germline assignment: CDR1 GTSNPN and CDR2 SVGIG (reference sequence). CDR3 size: 13 residues. V dropped 7 bases and J dropped 1 base, with 13 bases sitting between them. Written as DNA, the CDR3 is TGTGCCTTACTGACAGTGATTAACTATGGCTACACCTTC. Its translation: CALLTVINYGYTF.

In DNA, the CDR3 is TGTGCCAGCAGCTCCCAGATGGGCAGGGATGGGACCCAGTACTTC. It is translated as CASSSQMGRDGTQYF. V is TRBV7-3 and J is TRBJ2-5, with D maybe TRBD1 (5 bases). This CDR3 region has 15 residues. CDR1 SGHTA and CDR2 FQGTGA come from the germline V gene. V lost 4 bases to trimming and J lost 7 bases, with 19 bases between them. Variable domain in full (rest from reference TRBV7-3 and TRBJ2-5): GAGVSQTPSNKVTEKGKYVELRCDPISGHTALYWYRQSLGQGPEFLIYFQGTGAADDSGLPNDRFFAVRPEGSVSTLKIQRTERGDSAVYLCASSSQMGRDGTQYFGPGTRLLVL.

This clone showed up just once. V is TRBV18 and J is TRBJ1-1; 10 bases match TRBD1. Trimming at V came to 6 bases and at J to 3 bases, leaving 1 base not matched to a gene. Germline V gene sequence: CDR1 KGHSH, CDR2 LQKENI. The CDR3 runs 13 residues. The CDR3 DNA is TGTGCCAGCTCCGGGACAGGGGACACTGAAGCTTTCTTT. Protein sequence: CASSGTGDTEAFF.

The V gene is TRBV2, the J gene TRBJ1-4, with 9 positions matching TRBD1. Germline CDR1 SNHLY, CDR2 FYNNEI. The CDR3 contains 12 residues. The J segment lost 10 bases and the V segment lost 6 bases, leaving 3 bases of the junction unmatched. CDR3 residues: CASSRQGGKLFF. CDR3 DNA sequence: TGTGCCAGCAGCAGACAGGGGGGAAAACTGTTTTTT.

In this sample, this clone turned up a few times. The rearrangement joins TRBV9 to TRBJ1-5; the match to TRBD1 covers 8 bases. Germline V CDR1 and CDR2: SGDLS, YYNGEE. J lost 4 bases, V lost 2 bases, and 5 bases had no gene match. The CDR3 is made up of 15 amino acids. CDR3 DNA sequence: TGTGCCAGCAGCGTGACGGGACAGGTTAATCAGCCCCAGCATTTT. As protein: CASSVTGQVNQPQHF.

This chain connects TRBV28 to TRBJ2-7, with D perhaps matching TRBD2 (5 bases). The CDR3 totals 14 residues. Between the trimmed V and J ends, which lost 4 bases and 5 bases, there was a span of 15 bases. CDR1 is MDHEN and CDR2 is SYDVKM in the germline V gene. The CDR3 spells CASSSRRRGNEQYF. The CDR3 DNA reads TGTGCCAGCAGTTCCCGGAGAAGAGGGAACGAGCAGTACTTC.

The V and J genes are TRBV19 and TRBJ1-5, with TRBD1 matching over 11 bases. The CDR3 is 16 residues long. Germline V gene sequence: CDR1 LNHDA, CDR2 SQIVND (reference sequence). Trimming took 0 bases from V and 7 from J; bases not matched to a gene: 5. The DNA of the CDR3 is TGTGCCAGTAGTATAGATCTGGGACAGGGGGGACAGCCCCAGCATTTT. It codes for CASSIDLGQGGQPQHF.

The gene calls are TRBV15 and TRBJ2-7; no clear D gene. V lost 1 base and J lost 3, with 10 bases in between. The CDR3 covers 14 residues. From germline, CDR1 is LNHNV and CDR2 YYDKDF (reference sequence). This chain's CDR3 is CATSRGRGIYEQYF. For the CDR3, the DNA is TGTGCCACCAGCAGAGGCAGAGGAATCTACGAGCAGTACTTC. Complete variable domain (other parts from reference TRBV15 and TRBJ2-7): DAMVIQNPRYQVTQFGKPVTLSCSQTLNHNVMYWYQQKSSQAPKLLFHYYDKDFNNEADTPDNFQSRRPNTSFCFLDIRSPGLGDTAMYLCATSRGRGIYEQYFGPGTRLTVT.

The V gene is TRBV2, the J gene TRBJ1-4; D perhaps matches TRBD1 (6 bases). The CDR3 runs to 13 residues. CDR1 and CDR2 (germline): SNHLY, FYNNEI. V lost 8 bases and J 7 bases, leaving 14 bases between the germline ends. As DNA, the CDR3 is TGTGCCAGCTCCGGACAGAGGGGTGAAAAACTGTTTTTT. This codes for CASSGQRGEKLFF.

The CDR3 DNA reads as TGTGCCAGCAGTTCCCGACAGACCGGTCAGCCCCAGCATTTT. Amino acids: CASSSRQTGQPQHF. The genes are TRBV27 and TRBJ1-5; D is perhaps TRBD1 (5 bases). V was pared by 4 bases and J by 6 bases, with 13 bases between. The CDR3 loop spans 14 amino acids. Germline CDR1 reads MNHEY; CDR2 reads SMNVEV (reference sequence).

J is TRBJ1-2 and V is TRBV5-1, with 9 nucleotides matching TRBD1. The CDR3 sequence is 14 residues long. Germline loops: CDR1 SGHRS, CDR2 YFSETQ. The junction had 5 bases not matched to a gene; V was cut back by 0 bases and J by 8 bases. The CDR3 loop reads CASSLGDRDGGYTF. The CDR3 nucleotides read TGCGCCAGCAGCTTGGGGGACAGGGATGGAGGCTACACCTTC.

This chain uses TRBV30 with TRBJ1-1, with a weak D call TRBD1 (6 bases). This CDR3 spans 14 amino acids. The V end was cut by 2 bases, the J end by 1 base, with 11 bases between. Per the germline V gene, CDR1 is GTSNPN and CDR2 is SVGIG (reference sequence). The CDR3 spells CAWSRGYKNTEAFF. Here the CDR3 DNA reads TGTGCCTGGAGTAGGGGGTACAAGAACACTGAAGCTTTCTTT.